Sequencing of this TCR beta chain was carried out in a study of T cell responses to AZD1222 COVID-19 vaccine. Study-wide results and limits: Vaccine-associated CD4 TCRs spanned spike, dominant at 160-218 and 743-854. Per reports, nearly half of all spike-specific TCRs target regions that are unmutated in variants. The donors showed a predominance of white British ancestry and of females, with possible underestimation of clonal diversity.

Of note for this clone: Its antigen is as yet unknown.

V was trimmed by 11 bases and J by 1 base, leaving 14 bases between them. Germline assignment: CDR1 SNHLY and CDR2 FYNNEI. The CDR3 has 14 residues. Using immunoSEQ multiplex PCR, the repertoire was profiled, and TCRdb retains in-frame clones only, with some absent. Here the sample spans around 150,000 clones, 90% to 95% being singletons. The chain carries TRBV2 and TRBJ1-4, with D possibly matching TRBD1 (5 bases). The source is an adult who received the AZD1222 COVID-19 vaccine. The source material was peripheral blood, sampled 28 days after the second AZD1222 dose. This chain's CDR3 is CAAEGTGTNEKLFF. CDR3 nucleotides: TGTGCCGCGGAGGGTACAGGAACTAATGAAAAACTGTTTTTT.